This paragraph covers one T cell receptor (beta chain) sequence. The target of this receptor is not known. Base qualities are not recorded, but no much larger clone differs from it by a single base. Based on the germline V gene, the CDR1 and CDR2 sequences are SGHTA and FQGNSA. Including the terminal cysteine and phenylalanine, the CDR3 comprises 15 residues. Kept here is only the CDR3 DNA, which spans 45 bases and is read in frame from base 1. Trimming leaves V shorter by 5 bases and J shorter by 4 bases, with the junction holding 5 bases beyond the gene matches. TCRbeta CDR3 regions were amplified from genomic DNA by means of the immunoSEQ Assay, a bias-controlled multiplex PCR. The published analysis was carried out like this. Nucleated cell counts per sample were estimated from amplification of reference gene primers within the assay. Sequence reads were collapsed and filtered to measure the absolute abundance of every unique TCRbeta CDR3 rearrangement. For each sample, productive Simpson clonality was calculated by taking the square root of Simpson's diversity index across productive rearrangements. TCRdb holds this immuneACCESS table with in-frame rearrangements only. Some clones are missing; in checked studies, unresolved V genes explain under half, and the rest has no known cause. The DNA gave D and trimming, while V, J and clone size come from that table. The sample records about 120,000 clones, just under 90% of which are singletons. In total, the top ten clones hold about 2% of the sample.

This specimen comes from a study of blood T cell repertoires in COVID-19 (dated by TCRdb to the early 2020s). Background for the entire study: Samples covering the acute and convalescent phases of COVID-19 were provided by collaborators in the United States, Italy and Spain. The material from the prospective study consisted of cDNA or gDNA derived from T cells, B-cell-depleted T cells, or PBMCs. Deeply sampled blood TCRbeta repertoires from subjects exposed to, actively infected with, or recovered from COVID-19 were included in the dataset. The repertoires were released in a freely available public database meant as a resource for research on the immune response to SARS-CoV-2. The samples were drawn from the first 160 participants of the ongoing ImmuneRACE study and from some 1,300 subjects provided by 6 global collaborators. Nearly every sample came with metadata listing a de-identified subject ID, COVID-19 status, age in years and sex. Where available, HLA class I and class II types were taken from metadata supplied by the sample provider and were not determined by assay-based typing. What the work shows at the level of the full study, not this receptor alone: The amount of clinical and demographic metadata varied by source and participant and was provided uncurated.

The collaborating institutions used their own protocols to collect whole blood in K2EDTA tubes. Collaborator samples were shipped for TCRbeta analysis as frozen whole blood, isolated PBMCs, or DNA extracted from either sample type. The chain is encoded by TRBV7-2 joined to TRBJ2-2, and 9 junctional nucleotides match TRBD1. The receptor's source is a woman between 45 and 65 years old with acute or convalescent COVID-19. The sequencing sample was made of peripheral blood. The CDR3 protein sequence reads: CASSRDRAGTGELFF. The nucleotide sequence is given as TGTGCCAGCAGCCGGGACAGGGCCGGCACCGGGGAGCTGTTTTTT.